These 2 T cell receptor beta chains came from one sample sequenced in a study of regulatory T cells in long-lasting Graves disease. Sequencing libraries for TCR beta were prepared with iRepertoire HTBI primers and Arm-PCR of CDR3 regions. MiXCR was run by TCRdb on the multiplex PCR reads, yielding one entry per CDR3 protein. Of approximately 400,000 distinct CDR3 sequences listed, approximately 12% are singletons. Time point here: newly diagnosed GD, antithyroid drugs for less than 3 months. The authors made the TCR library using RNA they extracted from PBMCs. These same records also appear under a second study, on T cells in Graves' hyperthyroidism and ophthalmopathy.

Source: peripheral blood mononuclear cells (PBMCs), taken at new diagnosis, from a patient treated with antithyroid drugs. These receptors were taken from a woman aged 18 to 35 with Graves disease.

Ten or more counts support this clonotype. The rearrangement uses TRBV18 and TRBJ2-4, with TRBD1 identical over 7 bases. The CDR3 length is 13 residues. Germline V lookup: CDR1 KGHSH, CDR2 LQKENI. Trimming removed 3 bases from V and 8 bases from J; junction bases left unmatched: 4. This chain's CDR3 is CASSPQGVDIQYF. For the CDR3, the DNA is TGTGCCAGCTCACCTCAGGGGGTAGACATTCAGTACTTC.

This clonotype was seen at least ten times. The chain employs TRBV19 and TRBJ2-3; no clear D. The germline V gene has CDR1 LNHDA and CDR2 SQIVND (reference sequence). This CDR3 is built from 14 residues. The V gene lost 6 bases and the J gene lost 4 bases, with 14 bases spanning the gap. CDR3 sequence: CASRVGVYADTQYF. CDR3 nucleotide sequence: TGTGCCAGTAGGGTGGGCGTCTACGCAGATACGCAGTATTTT.